One T cell receptor beta chain is described in this entry. The antigen is not known. With 4 bases removed from V and 7 bases from J, the gap between germline ends came to 11 bases. Per the germline V gene, CDR1 is SNHLY and CDR2 is FYNNEI. The CDR3 is 13 amino acids. The sample comes from a study of T cell responses to AZD1222 COVID-19 vaccine. Some clones are missing from TCRdb's copy, which holds only in-frame ones; the method was immunoSEQ multiplex PCR. The repertoire holds 78,000 or so clones, with about nine tenths as singletons. Study-wide results and limits: Two doses of AZD1222 preceded a rise in Spike-specific TCR breadth and depth. Unmutated variant regions are reportedly targeted by nearly half of spike-specific TCRs.

Sequenced here: peripheral blood, sampled on day 0 of AZD1222 vaccination. This receptor was obtained from an adult in good health. The chain has TRBV2 and TRBJ1-5, with D uncertain. CDR3 DNA sequence: TGTGCCAGCAGTGCTGGGGAGGGCCAGCCCCAGCATTTT. The encoded protein is CASSAGEGQPQHF.